These 20 T cell receptor beta chains originate from one sample sequenced in a study of blood T cell repertoires in COVID-19. Some clones are missing from TCRdb's copy, which holds only in-frame ones; the method was immunoSEQ multiplex PCR. Here the sample spans under 200,000 clones, around four fifths being singletons. Sequenced material: peripheral blood. Source of these receptors: a young man with active or convalescent COVID-19.

The CDR3 spells CASSTRGSAISYNEQFF. CDR3 nucleotides: TGTGCCAGCAGCACCCGAGGTAGCGCTATCTCCTACAATGAGCAGTTCTTC. The V and J genes are TRBV11-2 and TRBJ2-1; D is perhaps TRBD2 (5 bases). This CDR3 comprises 17 residues. V lost 5 bases and J lost 0, with 17 bases in between. Germline V CDR1 and CDR2: SGHAT, FQNNGV.

The sample holds one count of this clone. The rearrangement joins TRBV28 to TRBJ2-7; 12 nucleotides line up with TRBD1. This CDR3 is built from 16 residues. The ends lost 5 bases at V and 6 bases at J; junction bases unmatched: 11. Germline CDR1 reads MDHEN; CDR2 reads SYDVKM. The CDR3 loop is CASSIRSGQGAGEQYF. Written as DNA, the CDR3 is TGTGCCAGCAGTATTCGCTCGGGACAGGGGGCGGGCGAGCAGTACTTC.

This chain connects TRBV24-1 to TRBJ2-5; TRBD2 agrees at 11 bases. This CDR3 is 16 amino acids long. CDR1 and CDR2 (germline): KGHDR, SFDVKD. V shed 4 bases, J shed 2 bases, and the junction held 5 bases outside the gene matches. The CDR3 region is CATSERLAGRQETQYF. The CDR3 bases are TGTGCCACCAGTGAGCGACTAGCGGGACGTCAAGAGACCCAGTACTTC.

This chain uses TRBV5-1 with TRBJ2-1; 10 bases line up with TRBD2. The ends lost 8 bases at V and 10 bases at J; junction bases unmatched: 9. The CDR3 spans 13 residues. The germline gives CDR1 SGHRS, CDR2 YFSETQ. The CDR3 nucleotides are TGCGCCAGTCAGCGGGAGGGCCGGGAAGAGCAGTTCTTC. Amino acids: CASQREGREEQFF.

The genes are TRBV24-1 and TRBJ2-4, with 7 bases that match TRBD2. The trim removed 3 bases at V and 6 bases at J, leaving 7 bases unmatched. Germline values: CDR1 KGHDR, CDR2 SFDVKD. The CDR3 is 15 amino acids. CDR3: CATSDTRERGNIQYF. DNA of the CDR3: TGTGCCACCAGTGATACGAGAGAGCGGGGAAACATTCAGTACTTC.

This chain joins TRBV7-2 and TRBJ1-1, with a tentative D call TRBD1 (5 bases). V lost 3 bases and J 0 bases, leaving 5 bases between the germline ends. The CDR3 is 13 amino acids. Germline CDR1 SGHTA, CDR2 FQGNSA. The CDR3 spells CASSFRVNTEAFF. The CDR3, as DNA: TGTGCCAGCAGCTTCAGGGTGAACACTGAAGCTTTCTTT. Full variable domain (outside the CDR3, taken from reference TRBV7-2 and TRBJ1-1): GAGVSQSPSNKVTEKGKDVELRCDPISGHTALYWYRQSLGQGLEFLIYFQGNSAPDKSGLPSDRFSAERTGGSVSTLTIQRTQQEDSAVYLCASSFRVNTEAFFGQGTRLTVV.

CDR3 nucleotide sequence: TGTGCCAGCAGTTGGTTCCCGAGATCGGGGGCCGGGGAGCTGTTTTTT. Translation: CASSWFPRSGAGELFF. The chain couples TRBV6-6 to TRBJ2-2; tentative D call: TRBD2 (6 bases). V dropped 4 bases and J dropped 6 bases, with 18 bases sitting between them. Germline CDR1 MNHNY, CDR2 SVGAGI (reference sequence). The CDR3 length is 16 residues.

The V call is TRBV7-9, the J call TRBJ2-7; D uncertain. The CDR3 has 13 residues. V lost 2 bases and J lost 6, with 11 bases in between. Germline V gives CDR1 SEHNR, CDR2 FQNEAQ (reference sequence). The chain's CDR3 is CASSLPLSGEQYF. The CDR3 DNA reads TGTGCCAGCAGCTTACCCCTCTCGGGCGAGCAGTACTTC.

The chain combines TRBV6-5 with TRBJ1-1, with TRBD1 matching 7 bases. The J segment lost 5 bases and the V segment lost 6 bases, leaving 9 bases of the junction unmatched. The CDR3 has 14 residues. CDR1 and CDR2 from the germline V gene are MNHEY and SVGAGI. CDR3 region: CASRTTGVVTEAFF. The DNA of the CDR3 is TGTGCCAGCAGGACTACAGGGGTAGTTACTGAAGCTTTCTTT.

The DNA for the CDR3 is TGTGCCAGCAGCTTAGTTACTACCGACGAGCAGTACTTC. It is translated as CASSLVTTDEQYF. The chain uses TRBV7-2 and TRBJ2-7; D is ambiguous. Germline CDR1 and CDR2: SGHTA and FQGNSA. The CDR3 has 13 amino acids. V lost 1 base to trimming and J lost 5 bases, with 9 bases between them.

The chain is built from TRBV2 and TRBJ2-7; 8 bases agree with TRBD2. With V trimmed by 5 bases and J by 5 bases, 14 bases remained unmatched. Per germline, CDR1 SNHLY and CDR2 FYNNEI. The CDR3 covers 16 residues. The CDR3 here is CASSLARAGGGDEQYF. DNA of the CDR3: TGTGCCAGCAGTCTGGCGAGGGCGGGAGGAGGGGACGAGCAGTACTTC.

The chain uses TRBV5-1 and TRBJ2-7; 9 bases line up with TRBD1. Germline CDR1 and CDR2: SGHRS and YFSETQ. This CDR3 region has 14 residues. V lost 0 bases to trimming and J lost 6 bases; unmatched junction nucleotides: 4. CDR3 bases: TGCGCCAGCAGCTTGGCCTCGGACAGGGGCGAGCAGTACTTC. This gives the protein CASSLASDRGEQYF. Full variable domain (missing parts from reference TRBV5-1 and TRBJ2-7): KAGVTQTPRYLIKTRGQQVTLSCSPISGHRSVSWYQQTPGQGLQFLFEYFSETQRNKGNFPGRFSGRQFSNSRSEMNVSTLELGDSALYLCASSLASDRGEQYFGPGTRLTVT.

In this sample, this clone turned up once. This chain connects TRBV19 to TRBJ1-5; D call uncertain. CDR3 size: 13 residues. CDR1 is LNHDA, CDR2 SQIVND, per germline (reference sequence). V was shortened by 7 bases and J by 4 bases, with 11 bases between the two germline ends. The CDR3: CASTRAGNQPQHF. CDR3 DNA: TGTGCCAGTACCCGGGCGGGGAATCAGCCCCAGCATTTT.

For the CDR3, the DNA is TGTGCCAGCACTTGGTGGGCTAGCGGGGCCGGGGAGCTGTTTTTT. The encoded protein is CASTWWASGAGELFF. This chain joins TRBV6-5 and TRBJ2-2; 9 bases line up with TRBD2. V shed 7 bases and J 6 bases; nucleotides not matched to a gene: 9. Germline CDR1 reads MNHEY; CDR2 reads SVGAGI. The CDR3 spans 15 residues.

The chain has TRBV20-1 and TRBJ1-1; 7 bases agree with TRBD1. The CDR3 sequence is 13 residues long. With V trimmed by 3 bases and J by 3 bases, 4 bases remained unmatched. CDR1 is DFQATT, CDR2 SNEGSKA, per germline (reference sequence). The CDR3 DNA reads TGCAGTGCTAGTTGGACAGGCGACACTGAAGCTTTCTTT. Its protein is CSASWTGDTEAFF.

The V call is TRBV24-1, the J call TRBJ1-2; tentatively, D is TRBD1 (6 bases). The CDR3 sequence is 14 residues long. With 4 bases removed from V and 4 bases from J, the gap between germline ends came to 12 bases. Germline V gene sequence: CDR1 KGHDR, CDR2 SFDVKD. The CDR3 sequence is CATSETTGFYGYTF. CDR3 DNA: TGTGCCACCAGTGAAACGACAGGATTCTATGGCTACACCTTC.

The rearrangement joins TRBV7-9 to TRBJ2-3; the match to TRBD2 covers 9 bases. V dropped 6 bases and J dropped 6; count of bases not matched to a gene: 10. Germline CDR1 and CDR2: SEHNR and FQNEAQ (reference sequence). The CDR3 totals 15 residues. The CDR3 loop is CASSTAGGSADTQYF. The CDR3 DNA follows: TGTGCCAGCAGTACCGCGGGAGGGTCGGCGGATACGCAGTATTTT.

The chain links TRBV10-1 to TRBJ1-5, with 9 bases identical to TRBD1. CDR3 length: 19 residues. Germline V gene data show CDR1 as WNHNN and CDR2 as SYGVQD (reference sequence). With V trimmed by 4 bases and J by 0 bases, 13 bases remained unmatched. This chain's CDR3 is CASSGPHRGPSYSNQPQHF. CDR3 DNA sequence: TGCGCCAGCAGTGGGCCACACAGGGGGCCGAGCTATAGCAATCAGCCCCAGCATTTT.

The count of this clone is one. The chain combines TRBV27 with TRBJ1-1, with D unclear. CDR3 size: 13 residues. V dropped 3 bases and J dropped 0 bases, with 5 bases sitting between them. Germline loops: CDR1 MNHEY, CDR2 SMNVEV (reference sequence). DNA of the CDR3: TGTGCCAGCAGTTTCACAGTGAACACTGAAGCTTTCTTT. Translation: CASSFTVNTEAFF.

The chain couples TRBV30 to TRBJ2-2, with 8 bases aligning to TRBD2. Germline loops: CDR1 GTSNPN, CDR2 SVGIG (reference sequence). V lost 4 bases and J lost 7; bases outside the gene matches: 8. The CDR3 covers 14 residues. CDR3 in DNA: TGTGCCTGGACTGAGACTAGCGACATCGGGGAGCTGTTTTTT. As protein: CAWTETSDIGELFF.